A selection of T cell receptor beta chains follows, all from one sample in a study of PD-L1 blockade in urothelial cancer. Clones were sequenced by immunoSEQ multiplex PCR, and TCRdb holds only the in-frame ones, with some missing. The sample includes about 56,000 clones, over 75% of them seen just once. The material was PBMCs, obtained around atezolizumab (anti-PD-L1) treatment. These receptors came from a man aged 65 to 85 with urothelial cancer. Both conserved end residues are part of each CDR3. The order of the fields is D gene, clone size, J gene, V gene, CDR3 DNA, CDR3 protein. The D gene is left open where the match is weak. Clone size, where shown, is once, few, many, or a class for clones that have expanded.

NA | NA | TRBJ2-1 | TRBV11-3 | TGTGCCAGCAGCTCGACGGAGGTTGCTAGCCAGTTCTTC | CASSSTEVASQFF
NA | NA | TRBJ1-3 | TRBV4-2 | TGTGCCAGCAGCCAAGATTGGGGGGGAAGGTCTGGAAACACCATATATTTT | CASSQDWGGRSGNTIYF
NA | NA | TRBJ1-2 | TRBV25-1 | TGTGCCAGCAGTGAGAACACCTTCAATGGCTACACCTTC | CASSENTFNGYTF
NA | NA | TRBJ2-7 | TRBV29-1 | TGCAGCGTTCGAGGGGCGGCGGGAAGATACGAGCAGTACTTC | CSVRGAAGRYEQYF
NA | medium-sized | TRBJ2-1 | TRBV6-1 | TGTGCCAGCAGTGAAGGAGAGGCGGGATACAATGAGCAGTTCTTC | CASSEGEAGYNEQFF
TRBD2 | NA | TRBJ2-1 | TRBV9 | TGTGCCAGCAGCCTAGGGACTAGCGGGAGAAATGAGCAGTTCTTC | CASSLGTSGRNEQFF
TRBD1 | NA | TRBJ2-2 | TRBV6-6 | TGTGCCAGCAGCGACCGGGACAGGACGAACACCGGGGAGCTGTTTTTT | CASSDRDRTNTGELFF
TRBD1 | NA | TRBJ1-2 | TRBV10-3 | TGTGCCATCACCGCAGGACAGGGCGACTTCTATGGCTACACCTTC | CAITAGQGDFYGYTF
NA | NA | TRBJ2-7 | TRBV10-1 | TGCGCCAGCAGCCCGTCCGGAGGCCCGGGAGAGCAGTACTTC | CASSPSGGPGEQYF
NA | NA | TRBJ1-2 | TRBV27 | TGTGCCAGCAGTTTCGAGGGGATTACAGGGACCGTTTCTAACTATGGCTACACCTTC | CASSFEGITGTVSNYGYTF
NA | NA | TRBJ1-4 | TRBV6-1 | TGTGCCAGCAGTGAAGCCACAGCTAATGAAAAACTGTTTTTT | CASSEATANEKLFF
NA | few | TRBJ1-2 | TRBV28 | TGTGCCAGCAGTTTAGACGGTGAGGATTATGGCTACACCTTC | CASSLDGEDYGYTF
TRBD2 | NA | TRBJ2-1 | TRBV5-1 | TGCGCCAGCAGCTTCGGGGGGACTAGCGGGAGAGAGGAGCAGTTCTTC | CASSFGGTSGREEQFF
NA | NA | TRBJ2-1 | TRBV7-2 | TGTGCCAGCAGCCCCCGGGTAAGCAGGGTCCCCAATGAGCAGTTCTTC | CASSPRVSRVPNEQFF
NA | few | TRBJ1-2 | TRBV5-1 | TGCGCCAGCACCCCCGGGGCGGGAGGCTATGGCTACACCTTC | CASTPGAGGYGYTF
TRBD2 | few | TRBJ2-7 | TRBV4-1 | TGCGCCAGCAGCCAAATAGCGGGAGCTGACGAGCAGTACTTC | CASSQIAGADEQYF
TRBD1 | NA | TRBJ1-5 | TRBV28 | TGTGCCAGCCGGGGACAGAACAATCAGCCCCAGCATTTT | CASRGQNNQPQHF
TRBD1 | NA | TRBJ1-5 | TRBV28 | TGTGCCAGCAGTACCCATAGGGCAGGGGGAAGCAATCAGCCCCAGCATTTT | CASSTHRAGGSNQPQHF
TRBD2 | once | TRBJ2-5 | TRBV5-4 | TGTGCCAGCAGCTTCAAATTCGGGACTAGCGGAAAAGAGACCCAGTACTTC | CASSFKFGTSGKETQYF
NA | NA | TRBJ1-5 | TRBV28 | TGTGCCAGCAGGCTGGCAGGGGCTAGGGATCAGCCCCAGCATTTT | CASRLAGARDQPQHF
NA | NA | TRBJ1-1 | TRBV19 | TGTGCCAGTAGCCCTTACAGCGGTGGAGCTTTCTTT | CASSPYSGGAFF
NA | NA | TRBJ1-5 | TRBV2 | TGTGCCAGCAGGGGAGGGGAGAGCAATCAGCCCCAGCATTTT | CASRGGESNQPQHF
NA | NA | TRBJ1-5 | TRBV6-1 | TGTGCCAGCACGAGGTCGGACAGCTACAATCAGCCCCAGCATTTT | CASTRSDSYNQPQHF
NA | NA | TRBJ1-1 | TRBV5-4 | TGTGCCAGCAGCTTGTCCCTTAGGAACACTGAAGCTTTCTTT | CASSLSLRNTEAFF
NA | NA | TRBJ2-7 | TRBV18 | TGTGCCAGCTCGGGCGGGGTAGGGTCCTACGAGCAGTACTTC | CASSGGVGSYEQYF
NA | NA | TRBJ1-1 | TRBV29-1 | TGCAGCGTGACCCCTCCGGTAGGGGACACTGAAGCTTTCTTT | CSVTPPVGDTEAFF
TRBD2 | NA | TRBJ2-1 | TRBV28 | TGTGCCAGCAGTGCCCTAGAAAACGGGAGGCGGTACAATGAGCAGTTCTTC | CASSALENGRRYNEQFF
NA | NA | TRBJ2-5 | TRBV27 | TGTGCCAGCAGTTTATCGGGGAGAGAGACCCAGTACTTC | CASSLSGRETQYF
NA | NA | TRBJ2-5 | TRBV4-1 | TGCGCCAGCAGCCGGGCCCCTACGGCGGGGAGTGGGGAGACCCAGTACTTC | CASSRAPTAGSGETQYF
NA | few | TRBJ1-2 | TRBV15 | TGTGCCACCAGCAGAGGGGCCGGAGAACCGACAGCTAACTATGGCTACACCTTC | CATSRGAGEPTANYGYTF
TRBD2 | once | TRBJ2-3 | TRBV5-6 | TGTGCCAGCAGCCTTAGCGGGAGAATCTCAGATACGCAGTATTTT | CASSLSGRISDTQYF
NA | once | TRBJ1-5 | TRBV11-2 | TGTGCCAGCAGCTTAGACCCCCAGGGGACTCAGCCCCAGCATTTT | CASSLDPQGTQPQHF
NA | NA | TRBJ2-5 | TRBV10-3 | TGTGCCATCAGCGGGGAATCAGAGACCCAGTACTTC | CAISGESETQYF
NA | NA | TRBJ2-1 | TRBV1 | TGCACCAGCAGCCACCACTACCGCTCCTACAATGAGCAGTTCTTC | CTSSHHYRSYNEQFF
TRBD1 | NA | TRBJ1-1 | TRBV6-1 | TGTGCCAGCAGTGAAGCGAGGACAGGGGGCCCAATCATGAACACTGAAGCTTTCTTT | CASSEARTGGPIMNTEAFF
NA | NA | TRBJ1-1 | TRBV10-3 | TGTGCCTCCACGCTCGGGGGGAACACTGAAGCTTTCTTT | CASTLGGNTEAFF
NA | NA | TRBJ1-1 | TRBV11-2 | TGTGCCAGCAGCTTAGAATTTGGGCGAATGAACACTGAAGCTTTCTTT | CASSLEFGRMNTEAFF
TRBD1 | NA | TRBJ2-5 | TRBV27 | TGTGCCAGCAGTTTATTGGGACAGGGGGGCGAGACCCAGTACTTC | CASSLLGQGGETQYF
NA | NA | TRBJ2-2 | TRBV5-4 | TGTGCCAGCAGCTTGGTGGGGCGCAACACCGGGGAGCTGTTTTTT | CASSLVGRNTGELFF
NA | NA | TRBJ2-1 | TRBV30 | TGTGCCTGGAGTAACTCAGGGTCATACAATGAGCAGTTCTTC | CAWSNSGSYNEQFF
TRBD1 | NA | TRBJ2-7 | TRBV6-5 | TGTGCCAGCAGTACAACAGGGGGCGAGCAGTACTTC | CASSTTGGEQYF
TRBD1 | NA | TRBJ1-1 | TRBV2 | TGTGCCAGCCAGGGACAGGTGAACACTGAAGCTTTCTTT | CASQGQVNTEAFF
TRBD2 | NA | TRBJ2-1 | TRBV28 | TGTGCCAGCAGTTCCCGTCAACTTGCGGGAGTAGACAATGAGCAGTTCTTC | CASSSRQLAGVDNEQFF
TRBD1 | NA | TRBJ2-1 | TRBV19 | TGTGCCAGTAGTATAGCCGGACAGGGGGCCAGGAATGAGCAGTTCTTC | CASSIAGQGARNEQFF
TRBD1 | NA | TRBJ2-7 | TRBV14 | TGTGCCAGCAGCCAGATAACAGGGGGCGCCGGCGAGCAGTACTTC | CASSQITGGAGEQYF
TRBD2 | NA | TRBJ2-7 | TRBV19 | TGTGCCAGTAGCCCTCCGGGACTAAGGCGCGAGCAGTACTTC | CASSPPGLRREQYF
NA | NA | TRBJ1-1 | TRBV4-1 | TGCGCCAGCAGCCAACAGGGAGGCGACACTGAAGCTTTCTTT | CASSQQGGDTEAFF
TRBD1 | few | TRBJ2-6 | TRBV13 | TGTGCCAGCAGCTTAGCGGGACAGGGAGAATGGGGGGCCAACGTCCTGACTTTC | CASSLAGQGEWGANVLTF
NA | NA | TRBJ1-2 | TRBV7-9 | TGTGCCAGCAGCTTAGCTCAAACTAACTATGGCTACACCTTC | CASSLAQTNYGYTF
NA | NA | TRBJ1-4 | TRBV28 | TGTGCCAGCAAGAGCCAGGCCCTTAATGAAAAACTGTTTTTT | CASKSQALNEKLFF
NA | NA | TRBJ2-1 | TRBV10-1 | TGCGCCAGCAGTGGCGGCATGTCCTACAATGAGCAGTTCTTC | CASSGGMSYNEQFF
NA | NA | TRBJ2-1 | TRBV19 | TGTGCCAGTAAGCCCAGGGCCACTGGCTACAATGAGCAGTTCTTC | CASKPRATGYNEQFF